This is a list of T cell receptor beta chains from one sample in a study of T cells after yellow fever vaccination. TCRdb redid the calling of the 5' RACE reads with MiXCR, one entry per CDR3 protein. Counted here are about 63,000 distinct CDR3 sequences, approximately 7.4% occurring once; the ten biggest clones make up around 34%. The material was CD8+ T cells sorted from PBMCs, obtained 15 days after the yellow fever booster vaccination. The origin of the receptors is a man aged 30-40 years who received the YFV17D yellow fever vaccine. Each CDR3 is given with its conserved first and last residue. Fields, in order: V gene, J gene, clone size, D gene, CDR3 DNA, CDR3 protein. A D gene is named only where the DNA matches it firmly. The size entry is marked missing in some rows and otherwise reads once, few, many or a size class.

V: TRBV30; J: TRBJ2-7; size: NA; D: NA; DNA: TGTGCCTGGAGTGTGGGGCCCGAGTCAGACGGTGAGCAGTACTTC; CDR3: CAWSVGPESDGEQYF
V: TRBV27; J: TRBJ2-7; size: many; D: TRBD1; DNA: TGTGCCAGCAGGTTGGGACAGCCCTACGAGCAGTACTTC; CDR3: CASRLGQPYEQYF
V: TRBV23-1; J: TRBJ1-5; size: many; D: NA; DNA: TGCGCCAGCAGTCAATTGGATCAGCCCCAGCATTTT; CDR3: CASSQLDQPQHF
V: TRBV7-2; J: TRBJ2-7; size: many; D: NA; DNA: TGCGCCAGCAGCCCCCTCGGGGGTTCCTACGAGCAGTACTTC; CDR3: CASSPLGGSYEQYF
V: TRBV20-1; J: TRBJ1-1; size: few; D: NA; DNA: TGCAGTGCTAGTGAAGCGGGGGGCAGCAACACTGAAGCTTTCTTT; CDR3: CSASEAGGSNTEAFF
V: TRBV6-5; J: TRBJ2-5; size: many; D: TRBD2; DNA: TGTGCCAGCAGTACGGGACTAGCGGGAGTACAAGAGACCCAGTACTTC; CDR3: CASSTGLAGVQETQYF
V: TRBV7-8; J: TRBJ1-3; size: few; D: TRBD1; DNA: TGTGCCAGCAGCTACTACGTGACAGGGGGTTTTGGAAACACCATATATTTT; CDR3: CASSYYVTGGFGNTIYF
V: TRBV4-3; J: TRBJ1-2; size: few; D: NA; DNA: TGCGCCAGCAGCCAAGATCCAGGGGCCACCTACTATGGCTACACCTTC; CDR3: CASSQDPGATYYGYTF
V: TRBV10-2; J: TRBJ2-7; size: many; D: TRBD2; DNA: TGCGCCAGCAGCCAAGGACTAGCGGACTACGAGCAGTACTTC; CDR3: CASSQGLADYEQYF
V: TRBV7-2; J: TRBJ2-7; size: few; D: TRBD2; DNA: TGTGCCAGCAGCTTACAGGAGACTCACGGAGCGGGGGAGCAGTACTTC; CDR3: CASSLQETHGAGEQYF
V: TRBV9; J: TRBJ2-7; size: many; D: NA; DNA: TGTGCCAGCAGCGTAAACAACGGGTACGAGCAGTACTTC; CDR3: CASSVNNGYEQYF
V: TRBV6-2/TRBV6-3; J: TRBJ2-1; size: many; D: TRBD1; DNA: TGTGCCAGCAGTTACCTCGGACAGGGGTTTGGAGAGCAGTTCTTC; CDR3: CASSYLGQGFGEQFF
V: TRBV13; J: TRBJ1-1; size: large; D: TRBD1; DNA: TGTGCCAGCAGCTTAGGGACAGGGACTGAAGCTTTCTTT; CDR3: CASSLGTGTEAFF
V: TRBV4-2; J: TRBJ2-1; size: many; D: NA; DNA: TGTGCCAGCAGCCAAGGTGGGAATGAGCAGTTCTTC; CDR3: CASSQGGNEQFF
V: TRBV4-1; J: TRBJ2-3; size: many; D: NA; DNA: TGCGCCAGCAGCCTAGACCAACCCGGAGATACGCAGTATTTT; CDR3: CASSLDQPGDTQYF
V: TRBV7-2; J: TRBJ1-2; size: many; D: TRBD1; DNA: TGTGCCAGCAGCTTAACTCCCGGACAGGAGGAAGGCTACACCTTC; CDR3: CASSLTPGQEEGYTF
V: TRBV15; J: TRBJ2-1; size: many; D: TRBD2; DNA: TGTGCCACCAGCAGAGTACGGGAGGGTTCCTACAATGAGCAGTTCTTC; CDR3: CATSRVREGSYNEQFF
V: TRBV11-2; J: TRBJ2-1; size: many; D: TRBD2; DNA: TGTGCCAGCAGCTTAGAACTAGCGGGAGGGCCTGGAAATGAGCAGTTCTTC; CDR3: CASSLELAGGPGNEQFF
V: TRBV30; J: TRBJ2-5; size: few; D: NA; DNA: TGTGCCTGGAGTGTACTAACTGGGGAGACCCAGTACTTC; CDR3: CAWSVLTGETQYF
V: TRBV20-1; J: TRBJ2-7; size: many; D: NA; DNA: TGCAGTGCTTCGACCGCAGACGAGCAGTACTTC; CDR3: CSASTADEQYF
V: TRBV7-8; J: TRBJ2-7; size: many; D: TRBD1; DNA: TGTGCCAGCAGCTTAGCTCGGGACAGTTTGAACGAGCAGTACTTC; CDR3: CASSLARDSLNEQYF
V: TRBV5-5; J: TRBJ1-2; size: NA; D: NA; DNA: TGTGCCAGCAGCTTCTTACAGGGCCCCTATGGCTACACCTTC; CDR3: CASSFLQGPYGYTF
V: TRBV27; J: TRBJ2-7; size: many; D: TRBD1; DNA: TGTGCCAGCACTGGGCAGGGGGCGAGTGAGCAGTACTTC; CDR3: CASTGQGASEQYF
V: TRBV7-8; J: TRBJ2-5; size: NA; D: NA; DNA: TGTGCCAGCAGCCGAACAGGGCCGGAGACCCAGTACTTC; CDR3: CASSRTGPETQYF
V: TRBV4-3; J: TRBJ2-7; size: few; D: NA; DNA: TGCGCCAGCAGCCAAACGCACGGGGAGCCAATCTACGAGCAGTACTTC; CDR3: CASSQTHGEPIYEQYF
V: TRBV28; J: TRBJ2-7; size: NA; D: TRBD2; DNA: TGTGCCAGCAGTGGCCTCGGGGGGAGCACCTACGAGCAGTACTTC; CDR3: CASSGLGGSTYEQYF
V: TRBV20-1; J: TRBJ2-3; size: NA; D: NA; DNA: TGCAGTGCTAATCCTATTGCGCAGTATTTT; CDR3: CSANPIAQYF
V: TRBV30; J: TRBJ1-5; size: many; D: NA; DNA: TGTGCCTGGAGTGTACTCGGGCTCGGACAGCCCCAGCATTTT; CDR3: CAWSVLGLGQPQHF
V: TRBV29-1; J: TRBJ1-2; size: many; D: NA; DNA: TGCAGCGTTCAGGGGAAGAACTATGGCTACACCTTC; CDR3: CSVQGKNYGYTF
V: TRBV4-3; J: TRBJ2-1; size: many; D: NA; DNA: TGCGCCAGCAGCCAATTTAGGGGTGTTGTTAATGAGCAGTTCTTC; CDR3: CASSQFRGVVNEQFF
V: TRBV7-2; J: TRBJ2-7; size: many; D: TRBD2; DNA: TGTGCCAGCAGCTTAGCGCTCGAGCTAGCGGGAGGGCCCCACGAGCAGTACTTC; CDR3: CASSLALELAGGPHEQYF
V: TRBV28; J: TRBJ2-1; size: many; D: TRBD2; DNA: TGTGCCAGCAGTTCCGTAGCGGGAGTTTACAATGAGCAGTTCTTC; CDR3: CASSSVAGVYNEQFF
V: TRBV20-1; J: TRBJ2-5; size: NA; D: TRBD2; DNA: TGCAGTGCTGCGTCGTTAGCGGGAGCTGTAGGAGAGACCCAGTACTTC; CDR3: CSAASLAGAVGETQYF
V: TRBV14; J: TRBJ2-1; size: many; D: NA; DNA: TGTGCCAGCAGCCAAGCCGTTTATCCCTACAATGAGCAGTTCTTC; CDR3: CASSQAVYPYNEQFF
V: TRBV7-6; J: TRBJ2-5; size: many; D: NA; DNA: TGTGCCAGCAGCTTAGGGGGGTACAGGCAAGAGACCCAGTACTTC; CDR3: CASSLGGYRQETQYF
V: TRBV20-1; J: TRBJ1-2; size: many; D: TRBD1; DNA: TGCAGTGCTAGAGATATACAGGGGGGGTACTATGGCTACACCTTC; CDR3: CSARDIQGGYYGYTF
V: TRBV10-3; J: TRBJ2-7; size: many; D: TRBD2; DNA: TGTGCCACCCTAGGGACTAGTTCCTACGAGCAGTACTTC; CDR3: CATLGTSSYEQYF
V: TRBV9; J: TRBJ2-3; size: many; D: NA; DNA: TGTGCCAGCAGCGAAACAGGGTCGGGTACAGATACGCAGTATTTT; CDR3: CASSETGSGTDTQYF